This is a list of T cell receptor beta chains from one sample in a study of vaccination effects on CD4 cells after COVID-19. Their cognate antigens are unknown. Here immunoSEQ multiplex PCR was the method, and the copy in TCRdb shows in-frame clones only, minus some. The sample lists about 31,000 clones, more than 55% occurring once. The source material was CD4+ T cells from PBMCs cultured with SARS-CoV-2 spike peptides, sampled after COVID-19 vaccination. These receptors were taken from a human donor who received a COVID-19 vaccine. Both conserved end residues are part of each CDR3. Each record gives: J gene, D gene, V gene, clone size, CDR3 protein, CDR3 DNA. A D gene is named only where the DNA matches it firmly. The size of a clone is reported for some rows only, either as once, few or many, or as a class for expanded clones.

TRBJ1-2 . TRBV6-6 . CASSYGPGGYTF TGTGCCAGCAGTTACGGCCCGGGTGGCTACACCTTC
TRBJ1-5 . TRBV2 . CASTLAPYGQPQHF TGTGCCAGCACCCTGGCCCCGTATGGACAGCCCCAGCATTTT
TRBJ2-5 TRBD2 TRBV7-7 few CASSTGTSGGGTQYF TGTGCCAGCAGCACCGGGACTAGCGGGGGGGGGACCCAGTACTTC
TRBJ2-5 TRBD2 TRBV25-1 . CASSFWSWEGVIETQYF TGTGCCAGCAGTTTCTGGTCGTGGGAGGGAGTAATAGAGACCCAGTACTTC
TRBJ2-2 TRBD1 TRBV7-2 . CASSLRQGGTGELFF TGTGCCAGCAGCTTAAGACAGGGCGGCACCGGGGAGCTGTTTTTT
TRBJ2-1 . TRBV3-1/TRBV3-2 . CASSPPGTYNEQFF TGTGCCAGCAGCCCCCCGGGGACCTACAATGAGCAGTTCTTC
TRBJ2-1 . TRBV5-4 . CASSPQRGGSYNEQFF TGTGCCAGCAGCCCCCAGAGGGGGGGGTCCTACAATGAGCAGTTCTTC
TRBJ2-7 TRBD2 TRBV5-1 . CASSLGVGGSYEQYF TGCGCCAGCAGCTTGGGGGTCGGGGGGTCCTACGAGCAGTACTTC
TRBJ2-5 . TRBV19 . CASSIRGIRETQYF TGTGCCAGTAGTATCAGGGGAATACGGGAGACCCAGTACTTC
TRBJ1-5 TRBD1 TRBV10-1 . CASNLTGEHQPQHF TGCGCCAGCAACTTAACAGGGGAACATCAGCCCCAGCATTTT
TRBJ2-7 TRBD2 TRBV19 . CASSIARGGAYEQYF TGTGCCAGTAGTATAGCCCGGGGGGGCGCCTACGAGCAGTACTTC
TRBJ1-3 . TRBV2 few CASHDRGNTIYF TGTGCCAGCCATGACAGGGGAAACACCATATATTTT
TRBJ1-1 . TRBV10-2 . CASSDPYAGKTEAFF TGCGCCAGCAGCGACCCCTATGCAGGGAAGACTGAAGCTTTCTTT
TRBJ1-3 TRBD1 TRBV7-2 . CASSLGTGTGNTIYF TGTGCCAGCAGCTTAGGGACAGGCACTGGAAACACCATATATTTT
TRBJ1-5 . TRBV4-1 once CASSQEGFQPQHF TGCGCCAGCAGCCAAGAGGGTTTTCAGCCCCAGCATTTT
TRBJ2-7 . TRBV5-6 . CASSLMGEQYF TGTGCCAGCAGCTTGATGGGGGAGCAGTACTTC
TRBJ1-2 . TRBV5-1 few CASSSRAQTNYGYTF TGCGCCAGCAGCTCGAGGGCCCAGACTAACTATGGCTACACCTTC
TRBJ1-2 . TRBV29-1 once CSVAQGREYGYTF TGCAGCGTTGCTCAGGGTCGGGAATATGGCTACACCTTC
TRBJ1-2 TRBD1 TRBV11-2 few CASRTWKTGDYGYTF TGTGCCAGCAGGACTTGGAAGACAGGGGACTATGGCTACACCTTC
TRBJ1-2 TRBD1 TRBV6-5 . CASRVQGVANYGYTF TGTGCCAGCAGAGTACAGGGGGTGGCTAACTATGGCTACACCTTC
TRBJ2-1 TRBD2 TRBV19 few CASSMVAGVSNEQFF TGTGCCAGTAGTATGGTAGCGGGAGTCTCCAATGAGCAGTTCTTC
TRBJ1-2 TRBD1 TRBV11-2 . CASSLGQGAVYGYTF TGTGCCAGCAGCCTTGGACAGGGGGCGGTCTATGGCTACACCTTC
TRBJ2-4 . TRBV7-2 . CASSRTVVEMQYF TGTGCCAGCAGCCGGACAGTTGTTGAGATGCAGTACTTC
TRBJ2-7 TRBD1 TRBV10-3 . CAIRMEDRGSYEQYF TGTGCCATCAGGATGGAGGACAGGGGGTCCTACGAGCAGTACTTC
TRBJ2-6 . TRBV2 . CASSEEQAHNVLTF TGTGCCAGCAGTGAGGAACAGGCCCATAACGTCCTGACTTTC
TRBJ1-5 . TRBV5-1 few CASSTGTPNQPQHF TGCGCCAGCAGCACTGGGACACCTAATCAGCCCCAGCATTTT
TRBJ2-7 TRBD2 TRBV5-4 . CASSLGRGGSSYEQYF TGTGCCAGCAGCTTAGGGCGGGGGGGGAGCTCCTACGAGCAGTACTTC
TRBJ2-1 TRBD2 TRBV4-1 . CASSQTPSGGPYNEQFF TGCGCCAGCAGCCAAACACCTAGCGGGGGTCCCTACAATGAGCAGTTCTTC
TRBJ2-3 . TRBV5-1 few CASSLGGTDTQYF TGCGCCAGCAGCTTGGGTGGCACAGATACGCAGTATTTT
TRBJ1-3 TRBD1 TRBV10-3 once CAIKSGGADTIYF TGTGCCATCAAGTCAGGGGGCGCAGACACCATATATTTT
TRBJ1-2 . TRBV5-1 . CASRKDQGYGYTF TGCGCCAGCCGGAAGGATCAGGGGTATGGCTACACCTTC
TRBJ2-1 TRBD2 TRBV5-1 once CASSTQAGTRSNNEQFF TGCGCCAGCAGCACGCAAGCCGGGACTAGGTCTAACAATGAGCAGTTCTTC
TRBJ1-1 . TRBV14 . CASADGLNTEAFF TGTGCCAGCGCCGACGGATTGAACACTGAAGCTTTCTTT
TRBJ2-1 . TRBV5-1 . CASSSPTASSYNEQFF TGCGCCAGCAGCTCCCCCACCGCCAGCTCCTACAATGAGCAGTTCTTC
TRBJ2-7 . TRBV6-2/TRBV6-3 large CASSLTGSYEQYF TGTGCCAGCAGTTTGACAGGCTCCTACGAGCAGTACTTC
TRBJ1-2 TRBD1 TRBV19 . CASSIAEGQKYGYTF TGTGCCAGTAGTATAGCCGAGGGACAGAAATATGGCTACACCTTC